One and the same sample provided the 9 T cell receptor beta chains below, sequenced in a study of PD-1 blockade in classical Hodgkin lymphoma (dated by TCRdb to 2018 to 2020). Read against the paper, the sample's time point label means: cycle 4 day 1 (C4D1), after about 6 weeks of nivolumab. Every trial patient had relapsed after autologous stem cell transplantation, and cohorts A, B and C differed in prior brentuximab vedotin exposure. The library was produced with the immunoSEQ multiplex PCR assay. TCRdb took this table from immuneACCESS and kept in-frame rearrangements with V and J called. Such tables lack part of the clones; where checked against another copy, unresolved V genes explain under half of the gap, and the rest is unexplained. The sample table holds tens of thousands of clones, of which 70% to 90% were seen once. The top ten clonotypes cover roughly 21% of the sample. The starting material was peripheral blood mononuclear cells (PBMCs), obtained before the fourth cycle of nivolumab. The receptors stem from a human donor with classical Hodgkin lymphoma.

The gene calls are TRBV5-4 and TRBJ2-1, with D tentatively TRBD1 (7 bases). There are 13 residues in the CDR3. Germline V gene data show CDR1 as SGHNT and CDR2 as YYREEE (reference sequence). V dropped 5 bases and J dropped 3 bases, with 9 bases sitting between them. CDR3 residues: CASRRDSYNEQFF. In DNA, the CDR3 is TGTGCCAGCAGGCGGGACAGCTACAATGAGCAGTTCTTC.

In its sample, this clone was seen a few times. This chain uses TRBV11-2 with TRBJ2-7, with 8 bases lining up with TRBD1. CDR1 and CDR2 from the germline V gene are SGHAT and FQNNGV. The CDR3 totals 15 residues. After removal of 0 bases from V and 6 bases from J, the junction contained 7 bases not matched to a gene. The CDR3 loop is CASSLDPRTGREQYF. The CDR3 region has the DNA TGTGCCAGCAGCTTAGATCCCCGGACAGGGCGCGAGCAGTACTTC.

The chain recombines TRBV11-2 with TRBJ2-7, with 10 bases lining up with TRBD2. The germline CDR1 and CDR2 sequences are SGHAT and FQNNGV. CDR3 size: 15 residues. V was clipped by 6 bases and J by 7 bases; unmatched bases: 12. The CDR3 loop reads CASSSSGGGFREQYF. In nucleotides, the CDR3 is TGTGCCAGCAGTTCTAGCGGGGGAGGGTTTCGGGAGCAGTACTTC. Supplemented by reference TRBV11-2 and TRBJ2-7, the full variable domain reads EAGVAQSPRYKIIEKRQSVAFWCNPISGHATLYWYQQILGQGPKLLIQFQNNGVVDDSQLPKDRFSAERLKGVDSTLKIQPAKLEDSAVYLCASSSSGGGFREQYFGPGTRLTVT.

This clone was seen more than once but under ten times. The V and J genes are TRBV5-1 and TRBJ2-1, with 8 positions matching TRBD2. Unmatched junction bases numbered 7, after V lost 0 bases and J lost 8 bases. The CDR3 extends over 15 amino acids. CDR1 is SGHRS, CDR2 YFSETQ, per germline. The CDR3 here is CASSLATSGSDEQFF. The CDR3 bases are TGCGCCAGCAGCTTGGCCACTAGCGGTAGCGATGAGCAGTTCTTC.

This chain connects TRBV6-5 to TRBJ2-3; 11 nucleotides match TRBD2. The V and J ends lost 3 bases and 3 bases, in that order; junction bases with no gene match: 2. CDR1 is MNHEY, CDR2 SVGAGI, per germline. CDR3 length equals 15 residues. The CDR3, as DNA: TGTGCCAGCAGTTATCTAGCGGGGGGAACAGATACGCAGTATTTT. It encodes CASSYLAGGTDTQYF.

The chain has TRBV5-1 and TRBJ1-3, with D hard to call. CDR3 size: 16 residues. Between the trimmed V and J ends, which lost 0 bases and 6 bases, there was a span of 16 bases. Germline lookup yields CDR1 SGHRS and CDR2 YFSETQ. This CDR3 reads CASSLVSGGTQNTIYF. Here the CDR3 DNA reads TGCGCCAGCAGCTTGGTATCCGGCGGTACCCAAAACACCATATATTTT.

This clone has only one observation. J is TRBJ2-7 and V is TRBV11-2, with D perhaps matching TRBD1 (5 bases). Germline V gene lookup returns CDR1 SGHAT and CDR2 FQNNGV. V lost 2 bases and J lost 4, with 18 bases in between. The CDR3 has 16 residues. Here the CDR3 reads CASSLSAGSPVYEQYF. The CDR3 bases are TGTGCCAGCAGCTTATCGGCAGGGTCTCCCGTATACGAGCAGTACTTC.

The V and J genes are TRBV6-6 and TRBJ1-2; unclear D gene. Trimming stripped 10 bases from V and 5 bases from J, with 14 bases between. This CDR3 contains 12 residues. CDR1 and CDR2 from the germline V gene are MNHNY and SVGAGI (reference sequence). The CDR3 reads CATSAGVYGYTF. Written as DNA, the CDR3 is TGTGCCACTTCGGCAGGAGTTTATGGCTACACCTTC.

This clone came up once. J is TRBJ2-6 and V is TRBV1. TRBV1 is a pseudogene locus. This CDR3 has 17 amino acids. Written as DNA, the CDR3 is TGCACCAGCAGCCCATCGCGTGCACAAAGTCGGGCCAACGTCCTGACTTTC. Translating gives CTSSPSRAQSRANVLTF.